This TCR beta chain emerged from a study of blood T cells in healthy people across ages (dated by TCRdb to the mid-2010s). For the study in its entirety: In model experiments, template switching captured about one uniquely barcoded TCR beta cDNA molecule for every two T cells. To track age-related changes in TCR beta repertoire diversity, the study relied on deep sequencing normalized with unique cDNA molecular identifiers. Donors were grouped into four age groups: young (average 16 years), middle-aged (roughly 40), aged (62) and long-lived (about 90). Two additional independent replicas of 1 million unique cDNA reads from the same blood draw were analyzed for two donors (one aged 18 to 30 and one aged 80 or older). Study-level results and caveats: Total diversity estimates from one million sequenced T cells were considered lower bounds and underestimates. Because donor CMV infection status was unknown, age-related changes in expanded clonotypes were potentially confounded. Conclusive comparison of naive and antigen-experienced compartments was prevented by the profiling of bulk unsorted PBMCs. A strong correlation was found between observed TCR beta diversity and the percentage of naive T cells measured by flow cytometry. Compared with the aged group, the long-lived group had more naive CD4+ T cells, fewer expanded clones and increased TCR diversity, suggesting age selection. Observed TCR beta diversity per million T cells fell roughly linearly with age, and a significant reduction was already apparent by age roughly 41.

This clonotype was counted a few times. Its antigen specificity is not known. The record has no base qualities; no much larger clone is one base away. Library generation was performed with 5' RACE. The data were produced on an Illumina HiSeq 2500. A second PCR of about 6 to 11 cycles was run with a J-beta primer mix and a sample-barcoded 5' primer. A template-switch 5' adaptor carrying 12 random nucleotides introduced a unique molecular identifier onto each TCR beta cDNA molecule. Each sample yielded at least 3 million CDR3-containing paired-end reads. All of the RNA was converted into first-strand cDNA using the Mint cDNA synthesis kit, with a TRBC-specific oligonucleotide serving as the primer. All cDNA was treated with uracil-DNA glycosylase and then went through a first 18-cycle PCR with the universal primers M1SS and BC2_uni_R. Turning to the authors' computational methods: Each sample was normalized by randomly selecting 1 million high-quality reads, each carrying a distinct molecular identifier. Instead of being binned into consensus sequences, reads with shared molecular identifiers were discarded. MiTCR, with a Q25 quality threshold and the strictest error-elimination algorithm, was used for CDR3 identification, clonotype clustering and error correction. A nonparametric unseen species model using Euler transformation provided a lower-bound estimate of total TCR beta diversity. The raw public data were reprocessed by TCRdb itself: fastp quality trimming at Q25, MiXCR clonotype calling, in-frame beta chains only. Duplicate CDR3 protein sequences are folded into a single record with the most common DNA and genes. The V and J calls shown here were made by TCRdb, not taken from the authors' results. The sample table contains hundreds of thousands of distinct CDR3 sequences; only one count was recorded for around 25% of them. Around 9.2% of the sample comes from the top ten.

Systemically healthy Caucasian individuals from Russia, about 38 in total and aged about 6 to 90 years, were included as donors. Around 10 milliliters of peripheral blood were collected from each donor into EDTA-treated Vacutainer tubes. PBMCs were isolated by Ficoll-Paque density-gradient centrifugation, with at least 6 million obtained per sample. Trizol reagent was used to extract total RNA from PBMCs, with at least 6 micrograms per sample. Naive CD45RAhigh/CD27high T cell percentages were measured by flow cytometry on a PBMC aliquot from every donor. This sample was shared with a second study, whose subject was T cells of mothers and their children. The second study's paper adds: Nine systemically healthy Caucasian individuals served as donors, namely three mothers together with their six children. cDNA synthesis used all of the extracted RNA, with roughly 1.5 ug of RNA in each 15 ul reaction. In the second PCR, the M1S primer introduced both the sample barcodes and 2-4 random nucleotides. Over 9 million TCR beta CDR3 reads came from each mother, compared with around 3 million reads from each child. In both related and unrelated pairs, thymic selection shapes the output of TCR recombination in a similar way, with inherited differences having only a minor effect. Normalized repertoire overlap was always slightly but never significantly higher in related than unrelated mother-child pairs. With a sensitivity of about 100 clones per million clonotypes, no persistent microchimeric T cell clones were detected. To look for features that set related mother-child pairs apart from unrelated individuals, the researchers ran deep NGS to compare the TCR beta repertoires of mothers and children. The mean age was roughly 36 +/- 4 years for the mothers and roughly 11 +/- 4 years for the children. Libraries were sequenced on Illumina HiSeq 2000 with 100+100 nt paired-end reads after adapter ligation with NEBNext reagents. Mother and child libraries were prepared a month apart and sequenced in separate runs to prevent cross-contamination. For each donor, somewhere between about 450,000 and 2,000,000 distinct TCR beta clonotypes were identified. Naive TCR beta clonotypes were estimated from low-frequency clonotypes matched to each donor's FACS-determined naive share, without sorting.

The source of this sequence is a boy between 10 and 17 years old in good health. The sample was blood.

CDR3 loop: CASSNITGDNNEQFF. In nucleotides, the sequence is TGTGCCAGCAGCAATATCACAGGGGACAACAATGAGCAGTTCTTC. The chain couples TRBV7-9 to TRBJ2-1, and 7 bases in between align with TRBD1. From V the trimming removes 5 bases and from J it removes 5 bases, while the gene matches leave 9 bases of the junction unaccounted for. From the cysteine through the phenylalanine, the CDR3 covers 15 amino acids. Only the CDR3 DNA stays, 45 bases, in frame from base 1. According to the germline V gene (reference sequence), CDR1 reads SEHNR and CDR2 reads FQNEAQ.